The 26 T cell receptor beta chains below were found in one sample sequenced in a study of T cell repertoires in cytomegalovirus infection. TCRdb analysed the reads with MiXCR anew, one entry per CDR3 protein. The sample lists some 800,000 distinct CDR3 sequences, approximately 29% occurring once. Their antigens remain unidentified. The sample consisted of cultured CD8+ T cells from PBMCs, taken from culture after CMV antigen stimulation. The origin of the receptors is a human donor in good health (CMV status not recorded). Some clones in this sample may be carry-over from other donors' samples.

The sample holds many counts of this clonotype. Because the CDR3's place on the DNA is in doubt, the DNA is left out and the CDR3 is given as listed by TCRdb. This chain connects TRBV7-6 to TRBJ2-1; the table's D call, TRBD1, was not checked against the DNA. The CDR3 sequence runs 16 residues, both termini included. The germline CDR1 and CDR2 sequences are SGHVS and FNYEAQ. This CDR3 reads CASSSVLGQGGDEQFF.

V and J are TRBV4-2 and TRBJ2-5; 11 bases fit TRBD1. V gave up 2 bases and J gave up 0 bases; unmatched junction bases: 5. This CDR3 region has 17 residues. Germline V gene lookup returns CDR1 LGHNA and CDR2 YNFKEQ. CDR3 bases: TGTGCCAGCAGCCAACGCGGACAGGGGGCATACCAAGAGACCCAGTACTTC. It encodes CASSQRGQGAYQETQYF.

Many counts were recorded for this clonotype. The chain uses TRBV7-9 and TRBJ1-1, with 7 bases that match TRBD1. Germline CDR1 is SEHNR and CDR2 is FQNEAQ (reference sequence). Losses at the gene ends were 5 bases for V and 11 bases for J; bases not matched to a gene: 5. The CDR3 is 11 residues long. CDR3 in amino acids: CASSDRAEAFF. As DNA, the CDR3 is TGTGCCAGCAGCGACAGGGCGGAGGCTTTCTTT.

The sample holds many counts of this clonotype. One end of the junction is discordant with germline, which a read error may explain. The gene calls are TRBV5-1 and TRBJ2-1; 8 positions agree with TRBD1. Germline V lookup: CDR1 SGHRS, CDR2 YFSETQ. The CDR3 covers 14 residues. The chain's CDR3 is CASSLGQGADEQFF. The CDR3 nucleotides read TGTGCCAGCAGCTTAGGACAGGGTGCCGATGAGCAGTTCTTC.

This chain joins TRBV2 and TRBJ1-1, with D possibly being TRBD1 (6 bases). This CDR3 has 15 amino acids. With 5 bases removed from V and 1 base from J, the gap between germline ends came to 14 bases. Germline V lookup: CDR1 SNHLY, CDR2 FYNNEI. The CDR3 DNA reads TGTGCCAGCAGTCTTGGGAGGGGGGGGAACACTGAAGCTTTCTTT. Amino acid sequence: CASSLGRGGNTEAFF.

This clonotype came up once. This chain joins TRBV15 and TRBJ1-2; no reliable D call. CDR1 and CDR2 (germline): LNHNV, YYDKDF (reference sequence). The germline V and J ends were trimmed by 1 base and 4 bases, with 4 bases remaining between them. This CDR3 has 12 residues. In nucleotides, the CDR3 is TGTGCCACCAGCAGAGCCGCCTATGGCTACACCTTC. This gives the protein CATSRAAYGYTF.

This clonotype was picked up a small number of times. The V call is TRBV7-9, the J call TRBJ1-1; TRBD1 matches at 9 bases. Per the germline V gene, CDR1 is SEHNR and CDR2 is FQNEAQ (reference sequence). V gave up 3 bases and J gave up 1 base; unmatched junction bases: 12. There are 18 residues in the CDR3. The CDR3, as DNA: TGTGCCAGCAGCTTTAACAGGGGGCTCAGGGATTCGAACACTGAAGCTTTCTTT. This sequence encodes CASSFNRGLRDSNTEAFF.

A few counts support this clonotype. CDR3 coding DNA: TGTGCCAGCTTTCCGGCAGCCCACCGGATGAATTCACCCCTCCACTTT. Translating it yields CASFPAAHRMNSPLHF. The rearrangement joins TRBV12-3 or TRBV12-4 to TRBJ1-6; D unclear. The V gene lost 8 bases and the J gene lost 7 bases, with 21 bases spanning the gap. CDR3 size: 16 residues.

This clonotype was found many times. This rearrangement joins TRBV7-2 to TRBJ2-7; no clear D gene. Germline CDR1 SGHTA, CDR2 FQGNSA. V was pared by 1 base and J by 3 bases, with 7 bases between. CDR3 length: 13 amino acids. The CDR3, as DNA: TGTGCCAGCAGCTTAGTGCTGGGCTACGAGCAGTACTTC. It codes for CASSLVLGYEQYF.

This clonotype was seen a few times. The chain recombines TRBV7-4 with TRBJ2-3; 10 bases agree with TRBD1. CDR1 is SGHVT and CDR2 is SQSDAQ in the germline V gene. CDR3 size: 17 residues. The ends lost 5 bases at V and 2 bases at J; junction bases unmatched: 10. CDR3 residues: CASSEVPGTGVTDTQYF. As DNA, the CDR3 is TGTGCCAGCAGCGAGGTACCCGGGACAGGGGTCACAGATACGCAGTATTTT.

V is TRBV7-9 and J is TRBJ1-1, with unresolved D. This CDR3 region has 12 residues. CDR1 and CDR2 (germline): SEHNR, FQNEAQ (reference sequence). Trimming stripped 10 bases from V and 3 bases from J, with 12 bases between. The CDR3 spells CATPGEDTEAFF. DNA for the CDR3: TGTGCCACCCCCGGGGAGGACACTGAAGCTTTCTTT.

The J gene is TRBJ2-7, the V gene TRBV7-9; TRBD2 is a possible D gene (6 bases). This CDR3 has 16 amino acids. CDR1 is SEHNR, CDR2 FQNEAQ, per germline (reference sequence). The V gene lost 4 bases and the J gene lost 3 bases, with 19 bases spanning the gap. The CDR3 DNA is TGTGCCAGCAGCTCCCTGGAGGGGAGGCGATACTACGAGCAGTACTTC. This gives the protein CASSSLEGRRYYEQYF.

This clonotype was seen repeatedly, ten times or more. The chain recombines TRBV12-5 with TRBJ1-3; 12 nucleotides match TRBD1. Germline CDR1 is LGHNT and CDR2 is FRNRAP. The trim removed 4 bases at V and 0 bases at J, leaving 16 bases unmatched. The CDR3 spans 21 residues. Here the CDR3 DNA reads TGTGCTAGTGGTTATGTCATCCCGGGACAGGGGGCTAAGCACTCTGGAAACACCATATATTTT. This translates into CASGYVIPGQGAKHSGNTIYF. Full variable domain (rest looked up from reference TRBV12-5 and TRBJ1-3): DARVTQTPRHKVTEMGQEVTMRCQPILGHNTVFWYRQTMMQGLELLAYFRNRAPLDDSGMPKDRFSAEMPDATLATLKIQPSEPRDSAVYFCASGYVIPGQGAKHSGNTIYFGEGSWLTVV.

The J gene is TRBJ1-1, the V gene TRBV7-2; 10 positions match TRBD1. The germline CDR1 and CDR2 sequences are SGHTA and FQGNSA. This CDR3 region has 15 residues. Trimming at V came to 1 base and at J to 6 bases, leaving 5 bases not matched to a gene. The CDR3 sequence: CTSSLGQGALAEAFF. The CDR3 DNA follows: TGTACCAGCAGCTTAGGACAGGGGGCTCTGGCTGAAGCTTTCTTT.

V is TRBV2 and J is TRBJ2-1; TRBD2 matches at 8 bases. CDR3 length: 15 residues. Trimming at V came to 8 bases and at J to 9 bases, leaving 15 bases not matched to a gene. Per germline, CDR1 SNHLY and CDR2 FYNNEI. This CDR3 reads CASWGHSGEHTEQFF. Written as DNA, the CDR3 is TGTGCCAGCTGGGGCCATAGCGGGGAACATACTGAGCAGTTCTTC.

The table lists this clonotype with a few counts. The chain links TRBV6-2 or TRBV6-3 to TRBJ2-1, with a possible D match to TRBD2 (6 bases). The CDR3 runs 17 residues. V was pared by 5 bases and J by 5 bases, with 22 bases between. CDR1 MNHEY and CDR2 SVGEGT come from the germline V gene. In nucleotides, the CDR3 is TGTGCCAGCAGTCCGGCCTCGGGGGTACCTAGCAACAATGAGCAGTTCTTC. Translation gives CASSPASGVPSNNEQFF.

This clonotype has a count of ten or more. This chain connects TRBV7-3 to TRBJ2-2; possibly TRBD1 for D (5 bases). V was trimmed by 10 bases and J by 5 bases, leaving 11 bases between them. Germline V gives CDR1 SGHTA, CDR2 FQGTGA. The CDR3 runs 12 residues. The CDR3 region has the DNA TGTGCCACCCCGGACAAAACCGGGGAGCTGTTTTTT. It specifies CATPDKTGELFF. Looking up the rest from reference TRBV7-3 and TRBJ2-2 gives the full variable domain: GAGVSQTPSNKVTEKGKYVELRCDPISGHTALYWYRQSLGQGPEFLIYFQGTGAADDSGLPNDRFFAVRPEGSVSTLKIQRTERGDSAVYLCATPDKTGELFFGEGSRLTVL.

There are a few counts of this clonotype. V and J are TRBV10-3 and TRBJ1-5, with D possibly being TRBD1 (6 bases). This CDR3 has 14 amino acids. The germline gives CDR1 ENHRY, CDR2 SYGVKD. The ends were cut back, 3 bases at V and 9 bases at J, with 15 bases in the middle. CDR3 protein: CAISDDRSPSPQHF. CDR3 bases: TGTGCCATCAGTGACGACAGGAGCCCATCGCCCCAGCATTTT.

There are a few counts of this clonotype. This chain's CDR3 is CASSDQGKQPQHF. DNA of the CDR3: TGTGCCAGCAGTGATCAGGGGAAGCAGCCCCAGCATTTT. This chain uses TRBV2 with TRBJ1-5; D may be TRBD1 (6 bases). Germline V gene sequence: CDR1 SNHLY, CDR2 FYNNEI. The ends were cut back, 3 bases at V and 7 bases at J, with 10 bases in the middle. CDR3 length: 13 residues.

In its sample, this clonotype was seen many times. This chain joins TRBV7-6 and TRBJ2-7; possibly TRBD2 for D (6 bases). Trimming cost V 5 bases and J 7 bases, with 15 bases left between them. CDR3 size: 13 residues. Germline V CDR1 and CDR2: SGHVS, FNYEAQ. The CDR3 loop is CASSPGRGNEQYF. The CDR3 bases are TGTGCCAGCAGCCCGGGACGGGGGAATGAGCAGTACTTC.

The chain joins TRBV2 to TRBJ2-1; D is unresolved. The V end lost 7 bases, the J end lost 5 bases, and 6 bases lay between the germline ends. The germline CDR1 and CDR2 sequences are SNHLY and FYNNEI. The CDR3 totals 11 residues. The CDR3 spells CASMKDNEQFF. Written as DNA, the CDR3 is TGTGCCAGCATGAAGGACAATGAGCAGTTCTTC.

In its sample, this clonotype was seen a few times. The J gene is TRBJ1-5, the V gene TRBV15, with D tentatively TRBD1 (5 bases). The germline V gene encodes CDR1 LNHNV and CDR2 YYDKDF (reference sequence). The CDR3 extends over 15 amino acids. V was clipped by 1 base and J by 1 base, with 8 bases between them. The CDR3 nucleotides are TGTGCCACCAGCAGAGTAACAGGAAGCAATCAGCCCCAGCATTTT. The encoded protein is CATSRVTGSNQPQHF.

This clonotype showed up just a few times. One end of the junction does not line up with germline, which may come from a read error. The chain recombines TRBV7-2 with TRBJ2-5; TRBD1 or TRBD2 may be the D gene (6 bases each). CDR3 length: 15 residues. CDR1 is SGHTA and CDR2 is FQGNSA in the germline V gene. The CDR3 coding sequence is TGTGTCAGCAGTTGGGGGGCTCTTTTAGAAGAGACCCAGTACTTC. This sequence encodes CVSSWGALLEETQYF. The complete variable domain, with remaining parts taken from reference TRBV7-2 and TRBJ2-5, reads GAGVSQSPSNKVTEKGKDVELRCDPISGHTALYWYRQSLGQGLEFLIYFQGNSAPDKSGLPSDRFSAERTGGSVSTLTIQRTQQEDSAVYLCVSSWGALLEETQYFGPGTRLLVL.

For the CDR3, the DNA is TGTGCCAGCAGCGACTCTGACAGGGTGAACACTGAAGCTTTCTTT. It codes for CASSDSDRVNTEAFF. The V call is TRBV9, the J call TRBJ1-1, with 7 bases matching TRBD1. Germline CDR1 SGDLS, CDR2 YYNGEE. Trimming took 3 bases from V and 0 from J; bases not matched to a gene: 5. The CDR3 is 15 residues long. The full variable domain, completed using reference TRBV9 and TRBJ1-1, is DSGVTQTPKHLITATGQRVTLRCSPRSGDLSVYWYQQSLDQGLQFLIQYYNGEERAKGNILERFSAQQFPDLHSELNLSSLELGDSALYFCASSDSDRVNTEAFFGQGTRLTVV.

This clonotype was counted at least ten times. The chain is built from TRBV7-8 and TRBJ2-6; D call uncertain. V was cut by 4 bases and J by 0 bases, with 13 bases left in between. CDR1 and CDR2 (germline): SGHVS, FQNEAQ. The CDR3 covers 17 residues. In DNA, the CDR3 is TGTGCCAGCAGCTCCCCCCTGCGATCCTCTGGGGCCAACGTCCTGACTTTC. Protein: CASSSPLRSSGANVLTF.

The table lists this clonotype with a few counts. The CDR3 reads CASSHLFGRNNEQFF. The DNA for the CDR3 is TGCGCCAGCAGCCATCTTTTCGGACGGAATAATGAGCAGTTCTTC. The chain combines TRBV4-1 with TRBJ2-1; D is undetermined. Germline lookup yields CDR1 MGHRA and CDR2 YSYEKL. V was trimmed by 3 bases and J by 7 bases, leaving 16 bases between them. There are 15 residues in the CDR3.